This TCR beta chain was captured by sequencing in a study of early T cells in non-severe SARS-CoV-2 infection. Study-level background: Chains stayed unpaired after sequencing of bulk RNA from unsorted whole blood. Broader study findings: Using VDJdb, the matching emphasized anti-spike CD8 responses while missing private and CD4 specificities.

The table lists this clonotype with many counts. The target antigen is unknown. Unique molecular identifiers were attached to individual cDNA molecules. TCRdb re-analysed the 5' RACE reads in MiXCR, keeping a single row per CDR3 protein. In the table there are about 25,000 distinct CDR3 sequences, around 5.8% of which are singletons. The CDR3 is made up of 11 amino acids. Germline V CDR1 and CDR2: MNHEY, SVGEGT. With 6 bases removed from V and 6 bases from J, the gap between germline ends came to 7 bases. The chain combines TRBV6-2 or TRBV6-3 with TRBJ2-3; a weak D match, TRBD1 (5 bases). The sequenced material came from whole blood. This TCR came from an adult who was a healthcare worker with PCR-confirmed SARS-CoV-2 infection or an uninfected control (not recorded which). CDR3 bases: TGTGCCAGCAGAGGGGTTGATACGCAGTATTTT. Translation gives CASRGVDTQYF.